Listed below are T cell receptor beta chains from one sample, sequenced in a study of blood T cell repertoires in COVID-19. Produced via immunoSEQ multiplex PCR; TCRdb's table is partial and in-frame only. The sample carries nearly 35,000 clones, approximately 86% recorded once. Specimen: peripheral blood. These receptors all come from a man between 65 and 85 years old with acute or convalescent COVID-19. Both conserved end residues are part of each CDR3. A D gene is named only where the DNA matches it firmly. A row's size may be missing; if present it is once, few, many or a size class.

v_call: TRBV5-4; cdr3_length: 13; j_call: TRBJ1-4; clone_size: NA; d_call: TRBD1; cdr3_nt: TGTGCCAGCAGCCCCGGACAGGGGTGGAAACTGTTTTTT; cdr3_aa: CASSPGQGWKLFF
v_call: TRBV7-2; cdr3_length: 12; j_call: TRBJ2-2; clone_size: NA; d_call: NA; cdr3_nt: TGTGCCAGCAGCTTAGACAGCGGGGAGCTGTTTTTT; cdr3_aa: CASSLDSGELFF
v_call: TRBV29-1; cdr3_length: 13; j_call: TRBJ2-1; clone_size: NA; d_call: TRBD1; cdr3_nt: TGCAGCGTTGTACCAGGGGGAAGGAATGAGCAGTTCTTC; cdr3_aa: CSVVPGGRNEQFF
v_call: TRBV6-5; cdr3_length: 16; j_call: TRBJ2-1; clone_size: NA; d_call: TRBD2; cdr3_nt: TGTGCCAGCAGTTACTCAGGTCTAGCGGGAGGCAATGAGCAGTTCTTC; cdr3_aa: CASSYSGLAGGNEQFF
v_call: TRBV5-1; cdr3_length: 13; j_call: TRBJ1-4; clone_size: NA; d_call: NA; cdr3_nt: TGCGCCAGCAGCTCGAGTTCAGGGGAAAAACTGTTTTTT; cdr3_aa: CASSSSSGEKLFF
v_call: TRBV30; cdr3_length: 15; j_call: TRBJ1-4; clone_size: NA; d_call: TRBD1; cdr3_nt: TGTGCCTGGAGTGAGACAGGGATAATCAATGAAAAACTGTTTTTT; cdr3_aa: CAWSETGIINEKLFF
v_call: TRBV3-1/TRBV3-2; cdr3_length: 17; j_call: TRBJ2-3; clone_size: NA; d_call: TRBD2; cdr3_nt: TGTGCCAGCAGCCAAGGCTTCGGGGGGGCAGGAGGGGATACGCAGTATTTT; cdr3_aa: CASSQGFGGAGGDTQYF
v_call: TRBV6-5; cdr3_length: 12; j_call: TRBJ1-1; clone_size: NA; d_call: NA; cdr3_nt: TGTGCCTCACACAAAATGAACACTGAAGCTTTCTTT; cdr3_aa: CASHKMNTEAFF
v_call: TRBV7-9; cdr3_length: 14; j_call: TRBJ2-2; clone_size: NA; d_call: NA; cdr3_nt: TGTGCCAGCAGCTTACCCGTGAACACCGGGGAGCTGTTTTTT; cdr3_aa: CASSLPVNTGELFF
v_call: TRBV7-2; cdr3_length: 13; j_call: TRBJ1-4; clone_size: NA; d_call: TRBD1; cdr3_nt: TGTGCCAGCAGCATGGGACAGAGCGAAAAACTGTTTTTT; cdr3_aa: CASSMGQSEKLFF
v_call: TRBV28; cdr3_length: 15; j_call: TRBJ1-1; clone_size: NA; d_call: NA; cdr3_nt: TGTGCCAGCAGGCCAGGGGACCACCACTATGGTACAGCTTTCTTT; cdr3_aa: CASRPGDHHYGTAFF
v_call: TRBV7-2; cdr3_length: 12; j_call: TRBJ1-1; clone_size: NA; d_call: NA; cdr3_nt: TGTGCCAGCAGCAATGCAGGCACTGAAGCTTTCTTT; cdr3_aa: CASSNAGTEAFF
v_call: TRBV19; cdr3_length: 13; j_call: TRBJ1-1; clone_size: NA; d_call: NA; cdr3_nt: TGTGCCAGTAGCGGTGTTAAGCCGAGTGAAGCTTTCTTT; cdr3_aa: CASSGVKPSEAFF
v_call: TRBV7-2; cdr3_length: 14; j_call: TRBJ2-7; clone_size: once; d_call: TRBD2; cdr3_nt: TGTGCCAGCACCCCATTTGCCGGGGGGGGCGAGCAGTACTTC; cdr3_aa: CASTPFAGGGEQYF
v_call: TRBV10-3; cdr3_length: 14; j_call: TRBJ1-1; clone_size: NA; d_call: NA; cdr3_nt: TGTGCCATCAGTGAGTCGTTCGGGAACACTGAAGCTTTCTTT; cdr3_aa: CAISESFGNTEAFF
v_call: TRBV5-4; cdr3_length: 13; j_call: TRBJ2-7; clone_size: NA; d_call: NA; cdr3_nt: TGTGCCAGCAGCTCGAAGACAGGTTTTGGGCAGTACTTC; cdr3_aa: CASSSKTGFGQYF
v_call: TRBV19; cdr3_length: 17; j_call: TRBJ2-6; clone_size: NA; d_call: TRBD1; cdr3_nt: TGTGCCAGTAGTATAAGACAGGGGGTCGCTGGGGCCAACGTCCTGACTTTC; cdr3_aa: CASSIRQGVAGANVLTF
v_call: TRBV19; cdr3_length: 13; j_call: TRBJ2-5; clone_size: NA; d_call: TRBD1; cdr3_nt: TGTGCCAGTAGGGCAGGGGGTAAGGAGACCCAGTACTTC; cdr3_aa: CASRAGGKETQYF
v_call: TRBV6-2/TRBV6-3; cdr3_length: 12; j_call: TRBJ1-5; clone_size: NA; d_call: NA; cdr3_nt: TGTGCCAGCAGCCCACCAGGTCAGCCCCAGCATTTT; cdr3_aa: CASSPPGQPQHF
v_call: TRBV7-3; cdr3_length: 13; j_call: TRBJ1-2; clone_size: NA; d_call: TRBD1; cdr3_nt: TGTGCCAGCAGCCCAACAGGGGAATATGGCTACACCTTC; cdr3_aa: CASSPTGEYGYTF
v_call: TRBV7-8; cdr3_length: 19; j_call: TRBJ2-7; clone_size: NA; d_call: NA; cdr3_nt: TGTGCCAGCAGCTTAGTCCCCAATCGACAGTTGCACCACTCCTACGAGCAGTACTTC; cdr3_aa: CASSLVPNRQLHHSYEQYF
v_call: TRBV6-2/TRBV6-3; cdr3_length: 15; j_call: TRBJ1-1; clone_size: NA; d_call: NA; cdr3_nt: TGTGCCAGCAGTTTGTCGAGGACAGCAGCAACTGAAGCTTTCTTT; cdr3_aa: CASSLSRTAATEAFF
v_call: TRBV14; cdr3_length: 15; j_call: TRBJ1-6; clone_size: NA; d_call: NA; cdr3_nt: TGTGCCAGCAGCCAGGCCGGGACGGAGGGTTCACCCCTCCACTTT; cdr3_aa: CASSQAGTEGSPLHF
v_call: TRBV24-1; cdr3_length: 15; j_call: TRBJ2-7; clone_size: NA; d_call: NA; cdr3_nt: TGTGCCACCAGTGAGGCAGGGGATCGCCCCTACGAGCAGTACTTC; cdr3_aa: CATSEAGDRPYEQYF
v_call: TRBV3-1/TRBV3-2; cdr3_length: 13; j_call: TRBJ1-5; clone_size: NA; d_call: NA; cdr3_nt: TGTGCCAGCAGCCAAGCGGAGGATCAGCCCCAGCATTTT; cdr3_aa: CASSQAEDQPQHF
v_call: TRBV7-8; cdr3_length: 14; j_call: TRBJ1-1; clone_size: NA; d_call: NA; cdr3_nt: TGTGCCAGCAGCTCACAGGGTTGGGGTACTGAAGCTTTCTTT; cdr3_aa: CASSSQGWGTEAFF
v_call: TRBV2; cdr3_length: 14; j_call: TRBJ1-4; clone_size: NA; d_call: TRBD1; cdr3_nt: TGTGCCAGCAGTTTGGACAGGGGGCTTGAAAAACTGTTTTTT; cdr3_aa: CASSLDRGLEKLFF
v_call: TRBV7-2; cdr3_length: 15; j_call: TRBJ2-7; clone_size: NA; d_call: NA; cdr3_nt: TGTGCCAGCAGCTTAGGCGGGACCCCTCCTAGGGAGCAGTACTTC; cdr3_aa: CASSLGGTPPREQYF
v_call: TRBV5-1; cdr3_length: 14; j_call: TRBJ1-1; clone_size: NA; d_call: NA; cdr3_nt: TGCGCCAGCAGCGACGCACTAGCGGACACTGAAGCTTTCTTT; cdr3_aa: CASSDALADTEAFF
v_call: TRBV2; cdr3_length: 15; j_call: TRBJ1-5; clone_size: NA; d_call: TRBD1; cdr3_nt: TGTGCCAGCAGTCTACAGGGGACAGGGGTTCAGCCCCAGCATTTT; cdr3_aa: CASSLQGTGVQPQHF
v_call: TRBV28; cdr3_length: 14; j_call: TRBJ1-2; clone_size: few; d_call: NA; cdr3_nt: TGTGCCAGCAGTTCCGCACAGGGAAGCTATGGCTACACCTTC; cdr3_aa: CASSSAQGSYGYTF
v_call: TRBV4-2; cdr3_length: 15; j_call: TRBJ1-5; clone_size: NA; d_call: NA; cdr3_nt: TGTGCCAGCAGCCAAGAGGCAGGGGAGAATCAGCCCCAGCATTTT; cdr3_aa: CASSQEAGENQPQHF
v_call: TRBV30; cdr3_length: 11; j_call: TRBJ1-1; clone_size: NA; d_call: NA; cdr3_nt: TGTGCCTGGATTAAGAACACTGAAGCTTTCTTT; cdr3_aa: CAWIKNTEAFF
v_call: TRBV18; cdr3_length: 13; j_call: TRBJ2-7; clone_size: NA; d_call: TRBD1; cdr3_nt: TGTGCCAGCTCACGGGGACAGGCCTACGAGCAGTACTTC; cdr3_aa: CASSRGQAYEQYF
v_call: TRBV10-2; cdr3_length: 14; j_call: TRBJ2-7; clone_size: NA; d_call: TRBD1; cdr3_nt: TGCGCCAGCAGTGATCGGGACAGTTCGTACGAGCAGTACTTC; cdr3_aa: CASSDRDSSYEQYF
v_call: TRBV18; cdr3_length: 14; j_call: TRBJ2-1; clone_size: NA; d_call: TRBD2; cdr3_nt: TGTGCCAGCTCACCAATAGCGGGACACAATGAGCAGTTCTTC; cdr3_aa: CASSPIAGHNEQFF
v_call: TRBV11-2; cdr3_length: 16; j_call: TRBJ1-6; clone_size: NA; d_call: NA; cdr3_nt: TGTGCCAGCAGCTTATTGGCAGGGTTGCGTAATTCACCCCTCCACTTT; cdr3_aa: CASSLLAGLRNSPLHF
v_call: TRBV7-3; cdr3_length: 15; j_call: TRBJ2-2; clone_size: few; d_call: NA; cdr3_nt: TGTGCCAGCAGCTTAGCCCCTGGAGGGACCGGGGAGCTGTTTTTT; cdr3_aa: CASSLAPGGTGELFF
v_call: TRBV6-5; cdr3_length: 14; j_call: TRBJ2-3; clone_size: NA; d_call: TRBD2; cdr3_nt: TGTGCCAGCCGGACTAGCGGGGGCACAGATACGCAGTATTTT; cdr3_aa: CASRTSGGTDTQYF
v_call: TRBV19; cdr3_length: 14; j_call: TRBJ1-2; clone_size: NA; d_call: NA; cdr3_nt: TGTGCCAGTGCCCACGACGGGGGAAACTATGGCTACACCTTC; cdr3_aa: CASAHDGGNYGYTF
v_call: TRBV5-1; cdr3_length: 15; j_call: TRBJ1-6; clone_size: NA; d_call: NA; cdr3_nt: TGCGCCAGCAGCTTGATCCAGGGAGGCAATTCACCCCTCCACTTT; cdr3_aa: CASSLIQGGNSPLHF
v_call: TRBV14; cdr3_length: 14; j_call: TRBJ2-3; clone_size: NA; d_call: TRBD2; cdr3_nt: TGTGCCAACCCGACGGGGGGGCCCGCAGATACGCAGTATTTT; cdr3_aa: CANPTGGPADTQYF
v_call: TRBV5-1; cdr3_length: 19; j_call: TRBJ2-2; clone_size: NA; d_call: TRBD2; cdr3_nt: TGCGCCAGCAGCTCAATATACGAAAGAGGGCTAGCGGGGACCGGGGAGCTGTTTTTT; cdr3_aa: CASSSIYERGLAGTGELFF
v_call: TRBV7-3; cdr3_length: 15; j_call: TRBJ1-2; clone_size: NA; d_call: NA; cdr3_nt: TGTGCCAGCAGCGCCAACGGGGGTCGCAACTATGGCTACACCTTC; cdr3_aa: CASSANGGRNYGYTF